This TCR beta chain was sequenced during a study of Tregs in tolerant kidney transplant recipients. Study results and caveats: Findings come from small patient numbers and require larger validation.

Germline-derived CDR1 and CDR2 are SGHNT and YENEEA. Trimming removed 5 bases at V and 5 bases at J, with 12 bases between. The CDR3 totals 14 residues. As concerns this clone: The antigen is not known.

TCRdb's copy holds only in-frame clones and misses some; the assay was immunoSEQ multiplex PCR. The sample has more than 90,000 clones, 85% to 95% seen once. CD4+CD25+CD127- Tregs, CD4+CD25- non-Tregs, CD4 and CD8 cells were sorted. The sample consisted of CD4+ T cells from blood. The TCR was taken from a human donor in good health. The chain uses TRBV11-3 and TRBJ2-2, with a tentative D call TRBD2 (6 bases). CDR3 sequence (DNA): TGTGCCAGCAGCCCTCGGACTAATACCGGGGAGCTGTTTTTT. Amino acid sequence: CASSPRTNTGELFF.